This T cell receptor (beta chain) was observed in a study of cytomegalovirus exposure and HLA in healthy donors listed by TCRdb under 2017. Regarding the research as a whole: In an earlier analysis of fewer than 750 of the donors, roughly 300 Gb of sequence data and 95 million to 130 million unique TCR beta sequences from about 180 million T cells were reported. An earlier analysis of 587 of the donors used high-throughput TCR beta sequencing to judge whether each TCR beta V gene segment behaved as functional or pseudogenic. The study profiled the T cell repertoires of around 700 subjects by immunosequencing and related them to cytomegalovirus serostatus. Of the 300 to 500 genotyped donors, 80% to 90% were placed in the genetic ancestry cluster associated with self-reported Caucasian donors. In a later analysis, previously published TCR beta repertoires from 670 or so donors were re-analyzed and high-resolution HLA genotyping was added so that TCR occurrence patterns could be studied. Five DR-DQ haplotypes were treated as single units for association and clustering because of strong linkage in the cohort. Genome-wide SNP genotypes for about three fifths of the roughly 700 donors were used in a later genetic analysis, which treated that subset as a discovery cohort. An early release that covered 500 to 800 HLA-typed donors contained 300 to 350 gigabases of sequencing data and 65 million to 100 million unique TCR sequences. On average, about 200,000 unique TCR beta nucleotide sequences were sequenced per donor among roughly 430 genotyped donors of the cohort, with 15% to 20% of those sequences being non-productive. Donor age, sex, ethnicity and CMV serostatus were compiled together with the repertoire data. The later analysis used no new phenotypic data to find candidate immune exposures, relying instead on TCR beta sequences and their occurrence across donors. Besides the first cohort of about 730 subjects, a separate validation cohort made up of 120 different subjects was used. HLA typing included class I and class II loci at four-digit resolution. All discovery cohort repertoires had been generated on a single sequencing platform. The aim of the study was to test whether cataloging public T cell receptors could identify signatures of past pathogen exposure. The number of donors typed differed by locus, with 629-630 for A, B, C, DRB1 and DQB1, 522 for DQA1, 600 to 610 for DPA1, and under 490 for DPB1. The study combined high-throughput TCR immunosequencing, statistical association of individual TCRs with disease status, and machine learning to predict cytomegalovirus infection status. Here is what the overall study found, with its caveats: The study gave a list of 150 to 200 TCR beta chains associated with cytomegalovirus. The classifier was reported to diagnose cytomegalovirus status with high specificity and sensitivity in both the original cohort and the validation cohort. According to a later analysis, parvovirus B19, influenza, CMV and Epstein-Barr virus appeared linked to several top co-occurrence clusters. In this cohort, only TCR beta chains were sequenced, and detectable features were limited by the absence of alpha or paired-chain data. When HLA alleles, especially DR and DQ, strongly co-occurred, attributing TCR associations to individual alleles was difficult. According to a later analysis, most CMV-associated TCR beta chains appeared to be HLA-restricted, and the HLA associations seemed to be driven largely by CMV exposure. Roughly uniform sequencing depth across donors was assumed in presence/absence analyses, although this assumption may not hold. Compared with equally common non-associated chains, HLA-associated TCR beta chains in a later analysis were more clonally expanded and had lower generation probabilities. The 87-base-pair reads could not distinguish some IMGT-functional V segments, including TRBV6-2 and TRBV6-3, so those segments were excluded. For the cohort, immune exposure information was limited to CMV serostatus. A further reported finding was that TCR beta sequences accurately predicted the HLA-A and HLA-B alleles for most subjects in the first cohort. In an earlier analysis of 500 to 650 of the donors, most TCR beta V segments appeared in productive rearrangements about 87% or about 30% of the time, broadly matching IMGT annotations. In a later analysis, TCR association rates were found to vary across HLA loci, with the most associated TCRs seen for DRB1 alleles and the fewest for HLA-C alleles. Because HLA typing was missing for some donors at each locus, association tests included only the typed subset. An association between a missense DCLRE1C variant and V-gene and J-gene trimming of TCR beta chains was found in a later genetic analysis and replicated in an independent cohort. A group of highly shared sequence variants was considered likely to be a technical artifact of the sequencing pipeline. Correlated functional status among segregating V segments might be attributable to linkage disequilibrium, but an unknown experimental factor could not be ruled out. In a later analysis, around 17,000 TCR beta sequences were associated with specific HLA alleles at a false discovery rate of 0.05. Most TCR sequences were seen in very few donors, while some public TCRs were found in many individuals. Because counts were too low, seventeen rarely observed V segments, including chromosome 9 orphons, were excluded from the earlier analysis of several hundred of the donors. It was suggested by the authors that the approach could potentially be generalized to other disease states and immunological phenotypes. In a later genetic analysis, fewer N-insertions in productive TCRs were reported among donors in an Asian-associated ancestry cluster than the roughly 700-donor mean. Three of the identified cytomegalovirus-associated TCR beta chains were confirmed in vitro to be specific for cytomegalovirus antigens.

From its cysteine to its phenylalanine, the CDR3 spans 18 amino acids. Only the CDR3 DNA stays, 54 bases, in frame from base 1. The germline V and J ends show losses of 2 bases and 4 bases respectively, and no gene match explains 15 bases of the junction. In the germline V gene, CDR1 corresponds to LGHNA and CDR2 to YNFKEQ. The library was built by means of the immunoSEQ multiplex PCR assay. The multiplex PCR relied on a mix of 60 forward primers for TCR Vbeta segments and 13 reverse primers for TCR Jbeta segments. A multiplex PCR assay on genomic DNA amplified the CDR3 region of rearranged TCR beta genes. The amplified TCR beta libraries were sequenced on the Illumina HiSeq System as 87-base-pair reads. The published analysis was carried out like this. Across the roughly 700 repertoires, a later analysis counted tens of millions of unique TCR beta chains, roughly 11 million of which were shared by at least two donors. A nearest-neighbor algorithm error-corrected the raw reads and collapsed the reads into unique sequences, merging closely related sequences to remove PCR and sequencing errors. To assign V, D and J gene segments, CDR3 sequences were aligned to IMGT reference sequences. For a sequence to be retained, a match of at least six nucleotides to both a V gene segment and a J gene segment was required. Rearrangements were called productive when the CDR3 lacked stop codons and stayed in frame with V and J; all others were non-productive. CDR3 was defined according to IMGT convention as the region running from the second conserved V-encoded cysteine to the conserved J-encoded phenylalanine. The earlier analysis of approximately 500 of the donors excluded sequences that lacked an unambiguous match to a single V gene segment. An earlier analysis of about 590 of the donors classified V segments as functional when productive rearrangements were above 56.7% and as segregating when the standard deviation between donors was above 5%. A statistical classification framework was built for diagnosing cytomegalovirus status from the catalog of TCR beta chain sequences. A later analysis assigned V and J genes by comparing TCR nucleotide sequences with IMGT/GENE-DB human TR gene sequences. A later analysis assigned CDR3 sequences and most-parsimonious VDJ recombination scenarios with the TCRdist pipeline. A later analysis defined each TCR beta chain by its CDR3 amino acid sequence plus V-gene family, and excluded reads lacking a unique V-gene family. A later analysis removed 592 highly shared, low-generation-probability nucleotide sequences to deal with suspected cross-contamination and a sequencing artifact. In a later analysis, a clonal expansion index was calculated for each public chain from normalized within-repertoire ranks of inferred template counts. A later analysis computed generation probabilities with a VDJ recombination model fitted to out-of-frame rearrangements, and checked the results against IGoR. In a later analysis, TCR-TCR, TCR-HLA and TCR-CMV co-occurrence was scored with hypergeometric tests, and a repertoire-size bias correction was applied to TCR pairs. A later analysis estimated false discovery rates by permuting HLA or CMV assignments 20 times. A later analysis grouped co-occurring TCRs with DBSCAN, adding TCRdist sequence similarity when clustering within HLA-allele-positive subsets. Repertoires with fewer than 30,000 or more than 120,000 public chains, plus five repertoires with anomalous nucleotide sharing, were excluded from co-occurrence clustering. The immuneACCESS repertoire file appears here via TCRdb, limited to in-frame rearrangements. These files lack a portion of the clones; in checked studies, under half of the deficit traces to unresolved V genes, and the cause of the others is not known. V and J calls and clone size are as listed in that table; D and trimming were resolved from the DNA. The sample table shows roughly 120,000 clones, and 67% are seen once. The ten largest clones take up about 8.6% of the sample.

The cohort consisted of 600 to 750 healthy bone marrow donors. All cohort members were sampled while nominally healthy, although unrecorded immune exposures were likely present. The donor was CMV seropositive and was included in the group of 250 to 300 seropositive cohort members. Every donor gave a peripheral blood sample, and the peripheral blood mononuclear cells from that sample were used for TCR beta sequencing. The Qiagen DNeasy Blood Extraction Kit was used to extract genomic DNA from the blood cell samples. As for this clone: Its antigen target is currently unknown. Qualities for individual bases were not recorded, and no much larger clone is one base off.

The material sequenced was PBMCs. This chain joins TRBV4-2 to TRBJ2-5, with 8 bases in between that match TRBD2. This sequence originates from a man between 18 and 29 years old in good health and CMV-seropositive. DNA sequence: TGTGCCAGCAGCCAATCTCATCCGAGCGGGGGACACTTAGAGACCCAGTACTTC. Its amino acids are CASSQSHPSGGHLETQYF.